The 25 T cell receptor beta chains given below trace back to one sample, sequenced in a study of T cell responses to AZD1222 COVID-19 vaccine. Data came from immunoSEQ multiplex PCR; TCRdb stores just in-frame clones and leaves some out. This table has around 150,000 clones, 88% appearing once. The sample was peripheral blood, taken on day 0 of AZD1222 vaccination. These receptors came from an adult in good health.

This chain connects TRBV7-8 to TRBJ2-7, with D uncertain. With 3 bases removed from V and 0 bases from J, the gap between germline ends came to 9 bases. The germline V gene encodes CDR1 SGHVS and CDR2 FQNEAQ. The CDR3 spans 14 residues. The CDR3: CASSFGRFSYEQYF. DNA of the CDR3: TGTGCCAGCAGCTTTGGGCGATTCTCCTACGAGCAGTACTTC.

The chain's CDR3 is CASSPGPGMSEQYF. Here the CDR3 DNA reads TGCGCCAGCAGCCCTGGTCCAGGAATGAGCGAGCAGTACTTC. The rearrangement links TRBV5-1 to TRBJ2-7; D unresolved. V lost 4 bases to trimming and J lost 6 bases, with 17 bases between them. Germline assignment: CDR1 SGHRS and CDR2 YFSETQ. The CDR3 has 14 residues. Supplemented by reference TRBV5-1 and TRBJ2-7, the full variable domain reads KAGVTQTPRYLIKTRGQQVTLSCSPISGHRSVSWYQQTPGQGLQFLFEYFSETQRNKGNFPGRFSGRQFSNSRSEMNVSTLELGDSALYLCASSPGPGMSEQYFGPGTRLTVT.

J is TRBJ1-4 and V is TRBV10-3; maybe TRBD1 (6 bases). The CDR3 runs to 13 residues. V was pared by 7 bases and J by 7 bases, with 13 bases between. The germline V gene has CDR1 ENHRY and CDR2 SYGVKD. CDR3 residues: CAINSIQGEKLFF. The CDR3 bases are TGTGCCATCAATAGTATACAGGGTGAAAAACTGTTTTTT.

The chain employs TRBV19 and TRBJ1-4; 8 bases agree with TRBD1. In germline, CDR1 is LNHDA, CDR2 SQIVND (reference sequence). This CDR3 is 14 amino acids long. The J segment lost 0 bases and the V segment lost 7 bases, leaving 1 base of the junction unmatched. The CDR3 DNA reads TGTGCCAGTACGGACAGGGCAACTAATGAAAAACTGTTTTTT. Amino acids: CASTDRATNEKLFF.

The chain combines TRBV6-1 with TRBJ2-3; D is ambiguous. From germline, CDR1 is MNHNS and CDR2 SASEGT. The CDR3 extends over 14 amino acids. Between the trimmed V and J ends, which lost 0 bases and 6 bases, there was a span of 10 bases. CDR3 residues: CASSEAAIRDTQYF. CDR3 sequence (DNA): TGTGCCAGCAGTGAAGCGGCCATCCGGGATACGCAGTATTTT.

The chain has TRBV7-8 and TRBJ2-4; 12 positions agree with TRBD2. Per germline, CDR1 SGHVS and CDR2 FQNEAQ. The ends lost 5 bases at V and 5 bases at J; junction bases unmatched: 10. CDR3 length: 17 residues. CDR3 sequence reads: CASSPRLAGAAENIQYF. In DNA, the CDR3 is TGTGCCAGCAGCCCCCGACTAGCGGGAGCGGCGGAAAACATTCAGTACTTC.

The chain employs TRBV30 and TRBJ2-5, with TRBD2 identical over 13 bases. The CDR3 is made up of 16 amino acids. V lost 1 base and J lost 4; bases outside the gene matches: 6. Germline V gene lookup returns CDR1 GTSNPN and CDR2 SVGIG (reference sequence). CDR3 region: CAWSGTSGSFGETQYF. Written as DNA, the CDR3 is TGTGCCTGGAGTGGGACTAGCGGGAGTTTTGGAGAGACCCAGTACTTC.

The chain links TRBV7-2 to TRBJ1-3; D is possibly TRBD1 (6 bases). Looked up from germline, CDR1 is SGHTA and CDR2 is FQGNSA. Deletions cut 5 bases from V and 1 base from J, with 15 bases between. The CDR3 is 16 amino acids. CDR3 nucleotide sequence: TGTGCCAGCAGCCTCTTTGGGGGGACATCTGGAAACACCATATATTTT. It yields the protein CASSLFGGTSGNTIYF. Combining the CDR3 with reference TRBV7-2 and TRBJ1-3 gives the whole variable domain GAGVSQSPSNKVTEKGKDVELRCDPISGHTALYWYRQSLGQGLEFLIYFQGNSAPDKSGLPSDRFSAERTGGSVSTLTIQRTQQEDSAVYLCASSLFGGTSGNTIYFGEGSWLTVV.

This clone has more than one count but fewer than ten. The chain is built from TRBV6-5 and TRBJ1-1; TRBD1 might be the D (6 bases). This CDR3 is 14 amino acids long. V was shortened by 9 bases and J by 2 bases, with 16 bases between the two germline ends. CDR1 is MNHEY, CDR2 SVGAGI, per germline. The CDR3 DNA is TGTGCCAGTACCGTCAGGGGAAGAAACACTGAAGCTTTCTTT. As protein: CASTVRGRNTEAFF.

The chain carries TRBV20-1 and TRBJ1-1, with 7 bases lining up with TRBD1. Germline CDR1 reads DFQATT; CDR2 reads SNEGSKA (reference sequence). V gave up 5 bases and J gave up 10 bases; unmatched junction bases: 7. The CDR3 loop spans 11 amino acids. CDR3 coding DNA: TGCAGTGCTTCCACAGGGGTAGCAGCTTTCTTT. Translated, it gives CSASTGVAAFF.

This sequence joins TRBV19 and TRBJ2-3; D is undetermined. The germline gives CDR1 LNHDA, CDR2 SQIVND (reference sequence). There are 12 residues in the CDR3. Trimming shortened V by 2 bases and J by 6 bases, and 6 bases separated the two germline ends. This CDR3 reads CASSINDDTQYF. Here the CDR3 DNA reads TGTGCCAGTAGTATAAATGATGATACGCAGTATTTT.

This clone has just one count. The chain uses TRBV19 and TRBJ1-1; the D gene is possibly TRBD1 (5 bases). This CDR3 has 13 residues. V lost 5 bases and J lost 5, with 12 bases in between. CDR1 and CDR2 from the germline V gene are LNHDA and SQIVND (reference sequence). CDR3: CASSGTGGTEAFF. CDR3 in DNA: TGTGCCAGTAGTGGCACAGGAGGGACTGAAGCTTTCTTT.

This clone came up once. The V and J genes are TRBV21-1 and TRBJ2-7; the D call of TRBD2 is as the table states it, not checked on the DNA. TRBV21-1 is tagged as a pseudogene. CDR3 length: 17 amino acids. The CDR3 here is CASRVSGTGREKGEQYF. Written as DNA, the CDR3 is TGTGCCAGCCGTGTATCAGGGACTGGGCGGGAGAAGGGCGAGCAGTACTTC.

Only a few counts were recorded for this clone. The chain is built from TRBV4-2 and TRBJ1-3; TRBD1 agrees at 10 bases. V lost 1 base, J lost 7 bases, and 10 bases stayed unmatched. Germline V gene data show CDR1 as LGHNA and CDR2 as YNFKEQ. This CDR3 has 17 residues. The DNA for the CDR3 is TGTGCCAGCAGCCAAGGTCCTGGGGGACAGGGGAGCAACACCATATATTTT. Its protein is CASSQGPGGQGSNTIYF.

The chain links TRBV28 to TRBJ1-2; D perhaps matches TRBD1 (5 bases). The germline V and J ends were trimmed by 7 bases and 0 bases, with 15 bases remaining between them. The V gene's germline CDR1 is MDHEN and CDR2 SYDVKM. The CDR3 runs to 15 residues. CDR3 DNA sequence: TGTGCCAGCATCCTAGCCGGGGGGGCTAACTATGGCTACACCTTC. It specifies CASILAGGANYGYTF.

The chain joins TRBV5-1 to TRBJ2-1, with D uncertain. Trimming cost V 5 bases and J 0 bases, with 9 bases left between them. Per the germline V gene, CDR1 is SGHRS and CDR2 is YFSETQ. The CDR3 has 14 residues. The CDR3 here is CASRTGPSYNEQFF. In nucleotides, the CDR3 is TGCGCCAGCAGAACCGGGCCCTCCTACAATGAGCAGTTCTTC.

The CDR3 DNA follows: TGTGCCAGCAGTGGACTAGCGGGCTCCTACGAGCAGTACTTC. Translating it yields CASSGLAGSYEQYF. The chain has TRBV27 and TRBJ2-7; 11 bases agree with TRBD2. Germline V gene data show CDR1 as MNHEY and CDR2 as SMNVEV (reference sequence). The CDR3 contains 14 residues. Trimming cost V 5 bases and J 0 bases; bases outside gene matches: 0.

The rearrangement uses TRBV6-5 and TRBJ1-1; D gene uncertain. V lost 10 bases and J 11 bases, leaving 14 bases between the germline ends. The CDR3 runs 10 residues. Germline lookup yields CDR1 MNHEY and CDR2 SVGAGI. The CDR3 bases are TGTGCCATCCAGAGAGGTGAGGCTTTCTTT. This translates into CAIQRGEAFF.

In this sample, this clone turned up a few times. CDR3 DNA sequence: TGTGCCGGCGGACAGCGTCCAACGGGGGAGCAGTACTTC. As protein: CAGGQRPTGEQYF. The chain uses TRBV9 and TRBJ2-7, with a tentative D call TRBD1 (6 bases). Germline V gives CDR1 SGDLS, CDR2 YYNGEE. This CDR3 is 13 amino acids long. Trimming took off 10 bases at V and 7 bases at J, with 21 bases between the two ends.

In DNA, the CDR3 is TGTGCCAGCAGCCGCGGCATGAACACTGAAGCTTTCTTT. Its translation: CASSRGMNTEAFF. The V gene is TRBV7-8, the J gene TRBJ1-1, with D uncertain. Trimming removed 5 bases at V and 0 bases at J, with 7 bases between. This CDR3 is 13 amino acids long. Germline loops: CDR1 SGHVS, CDR2 FQNEAQ.

The V and J genes are TRBV30 and TRBJ1-2, with D possibly being TRBD1 (5 bases). The CDR3 runs to 14 residues. Deletions cut 3 bases from V and 4 bases from J, with 15 bases between. CDR1 and CDR2 from the germline V gene are GTSNPN and SVGIG (reference sequence). This CDR3 is CAWRPAGRLYGYTF. Here the CDR3 DNA reads TGTGCCTGGAGGCCGGCAGGGAGACTCTATGGCTACACCTTC.

The chain has TRBV19 and TRBJ2-3, with 7 bases fitting TRBD2. V gave up 6 bases and J gave up 6 bases; unmatched junction bases: 9. CDR1 is LNHDA, CDR2 SQIVND, per germline (reference sequence). The CDR3 length is 14 residues. This CDR3 reads CASRATGGVDTQYF. The CDR3 region has the DNA TGTGCCAGTAGAGCGACGGGAGGAGTGGATACGCAGTATTTT.

The chain couples TRBV27 to TRBJ2-5, with TRBD1 as a possible D gene (6 bases). V was trimmed by 10 bases and J by 0 bases, leaving 12 bases between them. The CDR3 has 13 residues. CDR1 MNHEY and CDR2 SMNVEV come from the germline V gene (reference sequence). For the CDR3, the DNA is TGTGCCACCAAGGGACATTACCAAGAGACCCAGTACTTC. It encodes CATKGHYQETQYF.

CDR3 in DNA: TGCGCCAGCAGCTTGCCGGGGGGCTATGGCTACACCTTC. Its translation: CASSLPGGYGYTF. V gene TRBV5-1 combines with J gene TRBJ1-2; D might be TRBD1 (5 bases). Trimming left V 1 base short and J 4 bases short, with 8 bases between. The germline V gene has CDR1 SGHRS and CDR2 YFSETQ. The CDR3 is made up of 13 amino acids.

The V and J genes are TRBV21-1 and TRBJ1-3; the tabulated D call, TRBD1, remains unverified against the DNA. TRBV21-1 is assigned pseudogene status. This CDR3 contains 16 residues. The CDR3 sequence is CASSHRQGAEGNTIYF. CDR3 DNA sequence: TGTGCCAGCAGCCACCGACAGGGGGCGGAAGGAAACACCATATATTTT.